This T cell receptor (beta chain) came from a study of cytomegalovirus exposure and HLA in healthy donors. With 60 Vbeta and 13 Jbeta primers, the PCR was carried out. Only in-frame clones appear in the TCRdb table, and some are missing; sequencing was by immunoSEQ multiplex PCR. The table includes tens of thousands of clones, 77% detected once. Germline lookup yields CDR1 SGHAT and CDR2 FQNNGV. Trimming at V came to 1 base and at J to 2 bases, leaving 6 bases not matched to a gene. CDR3 size: 18 residues. Note on this clone: Its antigen is undetermined.

Study results and caveats: Among the most significant clusters, several appeared linked to common viral pathogens in a later analysis. TRBV6-2, TRBV6-3 and other indistinguishable V segments were excluded.

The chain employs TRBV11-2 and TRBJ2-2, with 11 bases identical to TRBD1. The sample consisted of PBMCs. The receptor was isolated from a female donor in good health and CMV-seronegative. The CDR3 reads CASSLGTGGLVNTGELFF. In DNA, the CDR3 is TGTGCCAGCAGCTTAGGGACAGGGGGCTTGGTAAACACCGGGGAGCTGTTTTTT.